These 32 T cell receptor beta chains came from one sample sequenced in a study of blood T cells in healthy people across ages. Then a second PCR, running about 6 to 11 cycles, was carried out with a sample-barcoded 5' primer and a J-beta primer mix. MiXCR was run by TCRdb on the 5' RACE reads, yielding one entry per CDR3 protein. Here the sample spans about 1.6 million distinct CDR3 sequences, 30% to 35% being singletons. Source material: blood. These receptors all come from a woman in her thirties in good health.

This clonotype has only a few counts. CDR3 DNA sequence: TGTGCCACCAGCCTGCTCCCTGGGGAGCTGTTTTTT. This encodes CATSLLPGELFF. V is TRBV15 and J is TRBJ2-2; no clear D gene. V was trimmed by 5 bases and J by 8 bases, leaving 9 bases between them. This CDR3 is built from 12 residues. Per germline, CDR1 LNHNV and CDR2 YYDKDF (reference sequence).

This clonotype was found a few times. The chain employs TRBV20-1 and TRBJ2-3; 8 bases map to TRBD1. From germline, CDR1 is DFQATT and CDR2 SNEGSKA (reference sequence). This CDR3 is 15 amino acids long. Losses at the gene ends were 3 bases for V and 2 bases for J; bases not matched to a gene: 7. The CDR3, as DNA: TGCAGTGCTAGGGAAGGACAGGGAAACACAGATACGCAGTATTTT. It yields the protein CSAREGQGNTDTQYF.

This clonotype occurred a few times. The rearrangement joins TRBV29-1 to TRBJ2-3, with D perhaps matching TRBD1 (6 bases). Trimming left V 1 base short and J 0 bases short, with 11 bases between. This CDR3 has 15 residues. Germline V gene lookup returns CDR1 SQVTM and CDR2 ANQGSEA. CDR3 loop: CSVEGGRGSTDTQYF. CDR3 in DNA: TGCAGCGTTGAAGGGGGCAGGGGAAGCACAGATACGCAGTATTTT.

J is TRBJ1-2 and V is TRBV6-5; no clear D gene. The germline V gene has CDR1 MNHEY and CDR2 SVGAGI. Trimming pared 0 bases from V and 5 bases from J, leaving 19 bases between. The CDR3 length is 17 residues. The CDR3 DNA reads as TGTGCCAGCAGTTACTCTCGCGAAGGCCGCATCGCTTATGGCTACACCTTC. Amino acid sequence: CASSYSREGRIAYGYTF.

J is TRBJ2-3 and V is TRBV12-3 or TRBV12-4; no definite D call. With 2 bases removed from V and 4 bases from J, the gap between germline ends came to 10 bases. The CDR3 covers 14 residues. The CDR3 DNA reads TGTGCCAGCAGTTTACGTCTTTTTGCAGATACGCAGTATTTT. Its translation is CASSLRLFADTQYF.

This clonotype turned up a few times. V usage is TRBV20-1 and J usage is TRBJ2-3, with 7 positions matching TRBD2. After removal of 5 bases from V and 4 bases from J, the junction contained 6 bases not matched to a gene. The CDR3 is made up of 13 amino acids. CDR1 and CDR2 from the germline V gene are DFQATT and SNEGSKA (reference sequence). The DNA of the CDR3 is TGCAGTGCTCCGGGCGGGGGTTCAGATACGCAGTATTTT. This codes for CSAPGGGSDTQYF.

The chain couples TRBV14 to TRBJ1-2, with D tentatively TRBD1 (5 bases). The germline V gene has CDR1 SGHDN and CDR2 FVKESK. V lost 4 bases, J lost 7 bases, and 13 bases lay in between. The CDR3 totals 13 residues. For the CDR3, the DNA is TGTGCCAGCAGCCCCCGGGGGGTAGGTGGCTACACCTTC. This encodes CASSPRGVGGYTF.

The chain couples TRBV9 to TRBJ2-2; D might be TRBD2 (6 bases). V lost 4 bases and J lost 3, with 16 bases in between. CDR1 and CDR2 (germline): SGDLS, YYNGEE. This CDR3 region has 16 residues. CDR3 protein: CASSPRVAEYTGELFF. DNA of the CDR3: TGTGCCAGCAGCCCCCGGGTAGCGGAGTACACCGGGGAGCTGTTTTTT.

This clonotype was seen more than once but under ten times. V is TRBV7-9 and J is TRBJ1-1, with a tentative D call TRBD1 (5 bases). This CDR3 has 18 residues. The V and J ends lost 1 base and 9 bases respectively, with 27 bases between them. Germline V gene lookup returns CDR1 SEHNR and CDR2 FQNEAQ (reference sequence). CDR3 sequence reads: CASSLDRGEVVDFYKAFF. The CDR3 DNA sequence: TGTGCCAGCAGCTTAGACCGAGGGGAGGTGGTAGACTTCTACAAAGCTTTCTTT.

This clonotype was detected once. V is TRBV27 and J is TRBJ1-2; 7 bases agree with TRBD1. Trimming cost V 6 bases and J 1 base; bases outside gene matches: 8. Germline-derived CDR1 and CDR2 are MNHEY and SMNVEV (reference sequence). This CDR3 contains 15 residues. The CDR3 is CASSPIGTVNYGYTF. The CDR3 DNA sequence: TGTGCCAGCAGCCCTATCGGGACAGTTAACTATGGCTACACCTTC.

The chain carries TRBV7-6 and TRBJ2-1, with 11 bases lining up with TRBD2. CDR3 length: 24 residues. Trimming cost V 2 bases and J 3 bases; bases outside gene matches: 27. The germline V gene encodes CDR1 SGHVS and CDR2 FNYEAQ. Written as DNA, the CDR3 is TGTGCCAGCAGCTTACCGAAGGTCCCGACAGGGCTACTAGCGGGGGCCCCCGTCTACAATGAGCAGTTCTTC. Its translation: CASSLPKVPTGLLAGAPVYNEQFF.

This chain connects TRBV4-1 to TRBJ2-5, with TRBD2 as a possible D gene (6 bases). The CDR3 covers 16 residues. Per germline, CDR1 MGHRA and CDR2 YSYEKL. V was clipped by 0 bases and J by 2 bases, with 13 bases between them. CDR3 in amino acids: CASSQDAVAAQETQYF. DNA of the CDR3: TGCGCCAGCAGCCAAGACGCGGTAGCGGCTCAAGAGACCCAGTACTTC.

A single count supports this clonotype. This chain links TRBV5-1 with TRBJ2-7; TRBD2 matches at 10 bases. The CDR3 sequence is 14 residues long. The germline V gene has CDR1 SGHRS and CDR2 YFSETQ. V trimming: 4 bases; J trimming: 7 bases; junction bases outside the gene matches: 8. CDR3 nucleotides: TGCGCCAGCAGCCCTGGTGGGACTAGCGAGGAGCAGTACTTC. It yields the protein CASSPGGTSEEQYF.

This clonotype has more than one count but fewer than ten. J is TRBJ2-1 and V is TRBV6-1, with D perhaps matching TRBD2 (5 bases). The germline V gene encodes CDR1 MNHNS and CDR2 SASEGT. The CDR3 is 13 amino acids. The CDR3 DNA follows: TGTACGCTACTCCGGGGAACCTACAATGAGCAGTTCTTC. It encodes CTLLRGTYNEQFF.

This clonotype has more than one count but fewer than ten. The rearrangement joins TRBV29-1 to TRBJ2-7, with 12 bases matching TRBD2. V lost 7 bases to trimming and J lost 5 bases; unmatched junction nucleotides: 6. CDR3 length equals 13 residues. In germline, CDR1 is SQVTM, CDR2 ANQGSEA. The CDR3: CSALAGGPNEQYF. The CDR3 DNA reads as TGCAGCGCCCTAGCGGGAGGGCCCAACGAGCAGTACTTC.

This clonotype was recorded a few times. The chain combines TRBV7-8 with TRBJ1-4; tentative D call: TRBD1 (5 bases). Trimming shortened V by 1 base and J by 0 bases, and 12 bases separated the two germline ends. The CDR3 is 17 amino acids. Germline lookup yields CDR1 SGHVS and CDR2 FQNEAQ. CDR3 sequence (DNA): TGTGCCAGCAGCTTAGTAGACAGAACTGCAACTAATGAAAAACTGTTTTTT. Residues: CASSLVDRTATNEKLFF.

The chain couples TRBV29-1 to TRBJ2-5; the D gene is possibly TRBD1 (5 bases). CDR3 length: 13 residues. CDR1 is SQVTM, CDR2 ANQGSEA, per germline. Trimming pared 2 bases from V and 2 bases from J, leaving 9 bases between. The chain's CDR3 is CSVEKAGQETQYF. CDR3 nucleotides: TGCAGCGTTGAAAAGGCAGGGCAAGAGACCCAGTACTTC.

This clonotype showed up just a few times. The V call is TRBV2, the J call TRBJ2-3; D unclear. CDR1 and CDR2 (germline): SNHLY, FYNNEI. V was clipped by 1 base and J by 0 bases, with 8 bases between them. The CDR3 loop spans 15 amino acids. The CDR3, as DNA: TGTGCCAGCAGTGAAGGGCTAGATAGCACAGATACGCAGTATTTT. As protein: CASSEGLDSTDTQYF.

For this clonotype: Its ends do not fully match the called genes, so a read error is possible. The gene calls are TRBV5-1 and TRBJ1-2, with D perhaps matching TRBD1 (6 bases). Germline V CDR1 and CDR2: SGHRS, YFSETQ. The CDR3 length is 14 residues. DNA of the CDR3: TGCGGCAGCAGCTGGGGGACACAAAACTATGGCTACACCTTC. It translates to CGSSWGTQNYGYTF.

This clonotype has just a few counts. The chain combines TRBV20-1 with TRBJ2-3, with TRBD2 identical over 12 bases. The CDR3 spans 16 residues. Germline loops: CDR1 DFQATT, CDR2 SNEGSKA (reference sequence). With 0 bases clipped from V and 0 bases from J, the junction kept 1 base outside the gene matches. The CDR3 DNA is TGCAGTGCTAGAGACGGGACTAGCGGGAGCACAGATACGCAGTATTTT. Its protein is CSARDGTSGSTDTQYF.

This clonotype showed up just once. The chain joins TRBV20-1 to TRBJ2-3; 7 nucleotides match TRBD2. Trimming removed 0 bases from V and 3 bases from J; junction bases left unmatched: 3. Germline assignment: CDR1 DFQATT and CDR2 SNEGSKA (reference sequence). CDR3 length: 14 amino acids. CDR3 sequence reads: CSARDRGRTDTQYF. The DNA for the CDR3 is TGCAGTGCTAGAGATCGCGGGAGAACAGATACGCAGTATTTT.

This chain connects TRBV9 to TRBJ2-1; D is undetermined. CDR1 is SGDLS and CDR2 is YYNGEE in the germline V gene. This CDR3 is 11 amino acids long. Trimming shortened V by 3 bases and J by 8 bases, and 6 bases separated the two germline ends. In DNA, the CDR3 is TGTGCCAGCAGCGCGTGGGATGAGCAGTTCTTC. Translated: CASSAWDEQFF.

Only a few counts were recorded for this clonotype. The V call is TRBV6-1, the J call TRBJ2-5; 8 bases line up with TRBD2. The germline CDR1 and CDR2 sequences are MNHNS and SASEGT. After removal of 8 bases from V and 4 bases from J, the junction contained 6 bases not matched to a gene. The CDR3 sequence is 13 residues long. The CDR3: CASGTGGTETQYF. CDR3 sequence (DNA): TGTGCCAGCGGGACGGGAGGGACAGAGACCCAGTACTTC.

The J gene is TRBJ2-3, the V gene TRBV12-3 or TRBV12-4, with 9 bases matching TRBD2. This CDR3 contains 16 residues. Trimming cost V 5 bases and J 2 bases; bases outside gene matches: 8. Written as DNA, the CDR3 is TGTGCCAGCAGTCAGGGGACTAGCAAATCCACAGATACGCAGTATTTT. Amino acids: CASSQGTSKSTDTQYF.

This clonotype has a handful of counts. The V and J genes are TRBV4-2 and TRBJ2-7, with no clear D. This CDR3 has 15 amino acids. With 0 bases removed from V and 2 bases from J, the gap between germline ends came to 11 bases. CDR1 LGHNA and CDR2 YNFKEQ come from the germline V gene. The CDR3 spells CASSQEREGPYEQYF. The CDR3 bases are TGTGCCAGCAGCCAAGAAAGGGAAGGTCCCTACGAGCAGTACTTC.

Remarks on this clonotype: No conserved phenylalanine or tryptophan ends this CDR3, so it is likely a read error. The V and J genes are TRBV4-1 and TRBJ2-1; D is tentatively TRBD1 or TRBD2 (6 bases each). Germline lookup yields CDR1 MGHRA and CDR2 YSYEKL. Trimming removed 0 bases from V and 3 bases from J, with 12 bases in between. The CDR3 is made up of 16 amino acids. The CDR3 loop reads CASSQDARGVYNEQFL. The CDR3 nucleotides are TGCGCCAGCAGCCAAGATGCGAGGGGGGTCTACAATGAGCAGTTCTTA.

This chain links TRBV6-1 with TRBJ1-1, with D maybe TRBD1 (5 bases). The V end lost 6 bases, the J end lost 0 bases, and 11 bases lay between the germline ends. The CDR3 extends over 14 amino acids. The V gene's germline CDR1 is MNHNS and CDR2 SASEGT. For the CDR3, the DNA is TGTGCCAGCAGGGCCGGACACATGAACACTGAAGCTTTCTTT. Encoded protein: CASRAGHMNTEAFF.

This clonotype has more than one count but fewer than ten. The rearrangement joins TRBV27 to TRBJ2-3; D not certain. Germline values: CDR1 MNHEY, CDR2 SMNVEV (reference sequence). Trimming pared 1 base from V and 3 bases from J, leaving 14 bases between. This CDR3 is built from 16 residues. CDR3 sequence reads: CASSLWPTGTTDTQYF. The CDR3 bases are TGTGCCAGCAGTTTATGGCCAACGGGCACAACAGATACGCAGTATTTT.

This clonotype was seen repeatedly, ten times or more. The V and J genes are TRBV10-3 and TRBJ2-5; 9 bases align to TRBD2. CDR1 and CDR2 (germline): ENHRY, SYGVKD. Trimming removed 6 bases from V and 2 bases from J; junction bases left unmatched: 10. The CDR3 is 16 amino acids. The DNA of the CDR3 is TGTGCCATCAGCCCCAGGGTAGCGGGGGTTCAAGAGACCCAGTACTTC. Amino acids: CAISPRVAGVQETQYF.

The chain is built from TRBV7-9 and TRBJ1-5; maybe TRBD1 (6 bases). Germline assignment: CDR1 SEHNR and CDR2 FQNEAQ (reference sequence). The CDR3 runs to 15 residues. V lost 1 base to trimming and J lost 6 bases, with 13 bases between them. In DNA form, the CDR3 reads TGTGCCAGCAGCTTAGAAGGACAGAGTAGTCAGCCCCAGCATTTT. Its protein product is CASSLEGQSSQPQHF.

This chain joins TRBV4-1 and TRBJ2-1; D remains unclear. Germline V gives CDR1 MGHRA, CDR2 YSYEKL. V shed 6 bases and J shed 8 bases, with 14 bases lying between them. The CDR3 is 13 residues long. The CDR3 sequence: CASSPRLGYEQFF. The CDR3 nucleotides read TGCGCCAGCAGTCCCAGGTTAGGGTATGAGCAGTTCTTC.

The CDR3 reads CASSQEKVSSAPGETQYF. In nucleotides, the CDR3 is TGTGCCAGCAGCCAGGAGAAGGTATCTAGCGCCCCGGGGGAGACCCAGTACTTC. V gene TRBV12-3 or TRBV12-4 combines with J gene TRBJ2-5; a possible D gene is TRBD2 (6 bases). V shed 6 bases and J shed 5 bases, with 28 bases lying between them. CDR3 length equals 18 residues.